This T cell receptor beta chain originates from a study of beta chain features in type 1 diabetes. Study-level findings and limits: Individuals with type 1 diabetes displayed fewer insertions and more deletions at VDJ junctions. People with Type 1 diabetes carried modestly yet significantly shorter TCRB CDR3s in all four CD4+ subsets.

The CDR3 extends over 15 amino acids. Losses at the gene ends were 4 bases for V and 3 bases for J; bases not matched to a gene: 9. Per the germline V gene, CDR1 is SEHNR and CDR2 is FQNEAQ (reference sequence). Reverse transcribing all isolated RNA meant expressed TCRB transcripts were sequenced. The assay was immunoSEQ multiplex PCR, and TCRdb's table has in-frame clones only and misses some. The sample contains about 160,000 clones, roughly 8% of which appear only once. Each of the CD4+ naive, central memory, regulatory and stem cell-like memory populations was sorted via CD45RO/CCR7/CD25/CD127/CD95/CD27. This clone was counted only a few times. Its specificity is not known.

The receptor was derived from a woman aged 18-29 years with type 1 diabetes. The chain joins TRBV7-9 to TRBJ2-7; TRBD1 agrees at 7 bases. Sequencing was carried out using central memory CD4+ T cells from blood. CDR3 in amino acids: CASSSKWGQSYEQYF. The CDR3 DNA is TGTGCCAGCAGCTCAAAATGGGGACAGAGCTACGAGCAGTACTTC.